This T cell receptor (beta chain) was found in a study of T cell responses to AZD1222 COVID-19 vaccine. Overall study findings and caveats: Scientists sampled the repertoires only once the peak T cell response had passed.

The ends lost 4 bases at V and 8 bases at J; junction bases unmatched: 8. In germline, CDR1 is SGHRS, CDR2 YFSETQ. The CDR3 is made up of 15 amino acids. The assay was immunoSEQ multiplex PCR, and TCRdb's table has in-frame clones only and misses some. The table lists 87,000 or so clones, approximately 91% of them singletons. Of note for this clone: Its cognate antigen is unknown.

The TCR originated in an adult in good health. This chain connects TRBV5-1 to TRBJ1-4; 10 bases align to TRBD1. The sample was peripheral blood, taken on day 0 of AZD1222 vaccination. CDR3 nucleotide sequence: TGCGCCAGCAGCCGGGCCGGGACAGGGGACGAAAAACTGTTTTTT. Its translation: CASSRAGTGDEKLFF.